The entry that follows covers one TCR beta chain sequence. The target antigen is unknown. Libraries were prepared by immunoSEQ multiplex PCR; TCRdb keeps only in-frame clonotypes and omits some of them. Among roughly 99,000 clones listed, around 91% were seen once. These data are taken from a study of T cell responses to AZD1222 COVID-19 vaccine. Study conclusions and caveats: Possibly, clonal diversity was underestimated; donors were largely white British and included more females.

Germline V lookup: CDR1 LGHNA, CDR2 YSLEER. This CDR3 has 17 residues. Trimming took off 1 base at V and 0 bases at J, with 13 bases between the two ends. This sample comprised peripheral blood, obtained on day 0 of AZD1222 vaccination. The chain carries TRBV4-3 and TRBJ1-3; possibly TRBD1 for D (5 bases). This clonotype originated in an adult in good health. The DNA of the CDR3 is TGCGCCAGCAGCCAAGTGATCGGGGGGGTCTCTGGAAACACCATATATTTT. Protein product: CASSQVIGGVSGNTIYF.